This T cell receptor beta chain emerged from a study of blood T cell repertoires in COVID-19. The V gene end was trimmed by 3 bases and the J gene end by 0 bases; junction bases not matched to a gene: 3. The CDR3 runs 15 residues. The germline CDR1 and CDR2 sequences are MRHNA and SNTAGT. This table comes from immunoSEQ multiplex PCR, and its TCRdb copy is limited to in-frame clones, with some not included. The table has 120,000 or so clones, around 64% seen once. The TCR was taken from a human donor with acute or convalescent COVID-19. The donor label of this sample is uncertain. This rearrangement joins TRBV6-4 to TRBJ2-3; 7 bases align to TRBD1. Sequencing was done on a sample of peripheral blood. The CDR3 coding sequence is TGTGCCAGCAGTGAAGGGGGCGCGAGCACAGATACGCAGTATTTT. Amino acids: CASSEGGASTDTQYF.